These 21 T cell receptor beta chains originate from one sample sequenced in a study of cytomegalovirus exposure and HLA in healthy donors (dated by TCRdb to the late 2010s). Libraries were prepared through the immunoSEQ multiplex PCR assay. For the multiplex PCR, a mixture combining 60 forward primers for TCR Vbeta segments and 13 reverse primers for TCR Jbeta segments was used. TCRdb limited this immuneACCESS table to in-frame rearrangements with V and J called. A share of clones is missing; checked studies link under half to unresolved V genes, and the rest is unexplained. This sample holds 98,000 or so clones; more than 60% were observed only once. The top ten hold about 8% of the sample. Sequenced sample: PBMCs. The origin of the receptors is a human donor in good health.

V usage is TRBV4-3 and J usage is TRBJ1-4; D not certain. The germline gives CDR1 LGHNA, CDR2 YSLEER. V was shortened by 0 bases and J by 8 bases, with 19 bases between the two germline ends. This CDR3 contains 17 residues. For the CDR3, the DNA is TGCGCCAGCAGCCAAGATCTCCGGGGAAGTAAAGGAGAAAAACTGTTTTTT. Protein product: CASSQDLRGSKGEKLFF.

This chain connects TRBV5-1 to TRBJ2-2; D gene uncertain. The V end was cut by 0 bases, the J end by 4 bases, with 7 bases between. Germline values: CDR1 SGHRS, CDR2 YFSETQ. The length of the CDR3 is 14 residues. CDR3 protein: CASSLDSSTGELFF. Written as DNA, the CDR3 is TGCGCCAGCAGCTTGGACTCATCCACCGGGGAGCTGTTTTTT. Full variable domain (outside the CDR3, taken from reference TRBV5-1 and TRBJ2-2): KAGVTQTPRYLIKTRGQQVTLSCSPISGHRSVSWYQQTPGQGLQFLFEYFSETQRNKGNFPGRFSGRQFSNSRSEMNVSTLELGDSALYLCASSLDSSTGELFFGEGSRLTVL.

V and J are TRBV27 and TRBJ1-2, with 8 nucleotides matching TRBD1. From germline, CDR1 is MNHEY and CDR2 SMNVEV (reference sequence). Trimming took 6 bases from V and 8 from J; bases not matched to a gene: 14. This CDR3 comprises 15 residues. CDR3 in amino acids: CASSPRQGLSGGYTF. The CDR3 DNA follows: TGTGCCAGCAGCCCAAGACAGGGGTTAAGTGGCGGCTACACCTTC.

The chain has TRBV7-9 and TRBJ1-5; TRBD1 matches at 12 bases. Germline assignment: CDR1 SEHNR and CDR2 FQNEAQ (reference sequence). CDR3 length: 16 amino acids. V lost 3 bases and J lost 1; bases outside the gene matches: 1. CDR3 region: CASSLGTGGSNQPQHF. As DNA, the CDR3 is TGTGCCAGCAGCTTGGGGACAGGGGGCAGCAATCAGCCCCAGCATTTT.

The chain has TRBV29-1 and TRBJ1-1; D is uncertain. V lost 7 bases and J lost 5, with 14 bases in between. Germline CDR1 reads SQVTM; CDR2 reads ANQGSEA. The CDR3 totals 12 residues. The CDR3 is CSASPGVTEAFF. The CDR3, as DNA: TGCAGCGCATCCCCGGGTGTAACTGAAGCTTTCTTT.

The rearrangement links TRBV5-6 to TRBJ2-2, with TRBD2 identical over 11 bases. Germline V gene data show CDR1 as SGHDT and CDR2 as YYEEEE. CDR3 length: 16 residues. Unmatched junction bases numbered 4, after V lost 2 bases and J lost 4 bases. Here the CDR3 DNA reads TGTGCCAGCAGCTTTCCCGGGACTAGCGGCACCGGGGAGCTGTTTTTT. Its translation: CASSFPGTSGTGELFF.

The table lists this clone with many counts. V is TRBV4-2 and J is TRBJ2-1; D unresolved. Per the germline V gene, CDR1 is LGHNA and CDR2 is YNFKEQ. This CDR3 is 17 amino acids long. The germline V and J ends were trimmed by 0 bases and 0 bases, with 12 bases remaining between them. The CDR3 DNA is TGTGCCAGCAGCCAAGATAGTAGGCTAGACTCCTACAATGAGCAGTTCTTC. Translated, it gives CASSQDSRLDSYNEQFF.

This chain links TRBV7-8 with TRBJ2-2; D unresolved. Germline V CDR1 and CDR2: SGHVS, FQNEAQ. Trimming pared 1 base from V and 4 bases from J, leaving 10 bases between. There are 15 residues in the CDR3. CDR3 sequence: CASSLGLQFTGELFF. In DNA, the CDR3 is TGTGCCAGCAGCTTAGGCTTACAGTTCACCGGGGAGCTGTTTTTT.

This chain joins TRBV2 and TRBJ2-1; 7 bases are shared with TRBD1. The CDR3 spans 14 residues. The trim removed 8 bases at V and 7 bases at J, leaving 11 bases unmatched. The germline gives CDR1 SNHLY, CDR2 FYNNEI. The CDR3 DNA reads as TGTGCCAGCGACATCGACAGGGTCAAAAATGAGCAGTTCTTC. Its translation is CASDIDRVKNEQFF.

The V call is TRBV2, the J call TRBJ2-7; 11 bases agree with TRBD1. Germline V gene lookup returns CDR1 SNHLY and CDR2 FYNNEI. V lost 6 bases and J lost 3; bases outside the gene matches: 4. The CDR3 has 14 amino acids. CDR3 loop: CASRDGTGGYEQYF. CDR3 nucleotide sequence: TGTGCCAGCAGGGACGGGACAGGGGGCTACGAGCAGTACTTC.

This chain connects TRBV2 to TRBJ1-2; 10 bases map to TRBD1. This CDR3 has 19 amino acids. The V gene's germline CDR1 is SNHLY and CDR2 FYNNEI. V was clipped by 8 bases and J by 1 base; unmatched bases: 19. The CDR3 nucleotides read TGTGCCAGCGGGGGGATGTCCCGGGACAGGGGCCGGGGTAACTATGGCTACACCTTC. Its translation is CASGGMSRDRGRGNYGYTF.

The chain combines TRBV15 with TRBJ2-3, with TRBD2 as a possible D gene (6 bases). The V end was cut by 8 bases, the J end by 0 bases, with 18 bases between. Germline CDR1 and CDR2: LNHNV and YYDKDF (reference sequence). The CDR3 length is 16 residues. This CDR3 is CATGTAQGTSTDTQYF. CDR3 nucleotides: TGTGCCACCGGAACAGCTCAAGGGACTAGCACAGATACGCAGTATTTT.

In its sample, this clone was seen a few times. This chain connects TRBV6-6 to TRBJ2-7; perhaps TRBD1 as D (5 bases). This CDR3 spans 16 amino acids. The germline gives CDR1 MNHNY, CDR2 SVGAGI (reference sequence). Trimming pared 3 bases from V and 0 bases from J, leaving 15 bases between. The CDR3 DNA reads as TGTGCCAGCAGTTATTCTCAGGGTAGTCCCTCCTACGAGCAGTACTTC. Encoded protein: CASSYSQGSPSYEQYF.

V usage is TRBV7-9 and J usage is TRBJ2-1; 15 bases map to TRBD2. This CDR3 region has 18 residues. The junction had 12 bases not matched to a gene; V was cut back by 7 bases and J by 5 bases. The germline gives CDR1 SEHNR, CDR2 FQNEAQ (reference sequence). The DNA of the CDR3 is TGTGCCAGCACCGGACTGGGACTAGCGGGAGGTAAAAACAATGAGCAGTTCTTC. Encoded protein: CASTGLGLAGGKNNEQFF.

CDR3 loop: CASGYRQGGETQYF. In nucleotides, the CDR3 is TGTGCCAGCGGCTATAGACAGGGTGGGGAGACCCAGTACTTC. The chain employs TRBV27 and TRBJ2-5, with 7 positions matching TRBD1. V shed 8 bases and J 5 bases; nucleotides not matched to a gene: 11. CDR3 length: 14 amino acids. Germline V lookup: CDR1 MNHEY, CDR2 SMNVEV (reference sequence).

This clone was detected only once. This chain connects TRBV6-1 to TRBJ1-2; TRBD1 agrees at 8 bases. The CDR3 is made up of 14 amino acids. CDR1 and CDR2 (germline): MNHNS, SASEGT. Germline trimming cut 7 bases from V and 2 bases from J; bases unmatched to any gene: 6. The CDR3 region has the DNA TGTGCCAGCAACACAGGGGGAGTAAACTATGGCTACACCTTC. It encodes CASNTGGVNYGYTF.

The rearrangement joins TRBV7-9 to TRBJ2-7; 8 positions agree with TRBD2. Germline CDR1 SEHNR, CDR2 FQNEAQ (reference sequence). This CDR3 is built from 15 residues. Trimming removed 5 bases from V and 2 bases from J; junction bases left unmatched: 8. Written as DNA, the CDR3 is TGTGCCAGCAGCGCGTCGGGAGGGAAGACCTACGAGCAGTACTTC. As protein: CASSASGGKTYEQYF. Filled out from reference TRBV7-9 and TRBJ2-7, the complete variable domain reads DTGVSQNPRHKITKRGQNVTFRCDPISEHNRLYWYRQTLGQGPEFLTYFQNEAQLEKSRLLSDRFSAERPKGSFSTLEIQRTEQGDSAMYLCASSASGGKTYEQYFGPGTRLTVT.

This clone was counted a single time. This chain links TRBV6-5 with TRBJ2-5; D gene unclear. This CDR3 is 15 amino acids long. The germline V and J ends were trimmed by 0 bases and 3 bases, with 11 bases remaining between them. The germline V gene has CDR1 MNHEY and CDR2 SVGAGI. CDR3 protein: CASSYSPRPEETQYF. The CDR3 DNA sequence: TGTGCCAGCAGTTACTCCCCGCGCCCCGAAGAGACCCAGTACTTC.

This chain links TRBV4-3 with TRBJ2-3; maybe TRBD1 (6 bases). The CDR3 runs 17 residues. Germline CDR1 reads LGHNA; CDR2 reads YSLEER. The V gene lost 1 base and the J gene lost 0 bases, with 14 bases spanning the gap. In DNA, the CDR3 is TGCGCCAGCAGCCAAGTAGGGGGTAGGGTAAGCACAGATACGCAGTATTTT. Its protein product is CASSQVGGRVSTDTQYF.

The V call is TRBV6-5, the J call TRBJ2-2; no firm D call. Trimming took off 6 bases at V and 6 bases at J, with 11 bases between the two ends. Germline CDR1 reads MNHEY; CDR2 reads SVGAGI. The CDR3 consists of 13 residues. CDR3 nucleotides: TGTGCCAGCAGCACCCGAGAGGCCGGGGAGCTGTTTTTT. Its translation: CASSTREAGELFF.

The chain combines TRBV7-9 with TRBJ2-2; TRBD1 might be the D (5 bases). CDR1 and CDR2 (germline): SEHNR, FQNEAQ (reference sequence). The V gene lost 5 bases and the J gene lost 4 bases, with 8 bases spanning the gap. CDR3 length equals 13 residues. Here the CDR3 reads CASSRQITGELFF. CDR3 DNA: TGTGCCAGCAGCAGACAGATCACCGGGGAGCTGTTTTTT.